This T cell receptor (beta chain) came from a study of T cell changes during pregnancy in multiple sclerosis (dated by TCRdb to about 2019). For the wider study: The study looked at changes in the T cell repertoire across pregnancy in women with multiple sclerosis.

As for this clone: Its antigen target is currently unknown. At one end, the junction sequence differs from germline, possibly due to a read error.

Per the germline V gene, SNHLY is the CDR1 and FYNNEI is the CDR2. Spanning cysteine to phenylalanine, the CDR3 consists of 14 amino acids. Only the CDR3 part of the read is kept: 42 bases, read in frame from the first base. Library preparation used the immunoSEQ multiplex PCR assay. In its TCRdb copy, this immuneACCESS table keeps in-frame sequences only and misses some clones. Where compared with another copy, unresolved V genes explain less than half of these, and the others have no known cause. Here the sample has more than 25,000 clones; about nine tenths occur a single time. The ten largest clonotypes hold about 3.9% of the sample.

The source was CD8+ T cells from peripheral blood mononuclear cells, collected in the second trimester of pregnancy. This sequence uses TRBV2 and TRBJ1-2; the D gene identity is not certain. The source of this sequence is a female donor in good health, enrolled as a control in a pregnancy study. In nucleotides, the sequence is TGTGCCAGCAGTGAAGTCACGAATCAATTCCACATCAACTTC. Its translation is CASSEVTNQFHINF. The CDR3, completed at both ends by the reference TRBV2 and TRBJ1-2 genes, gives the full variable domain EPEVTQTPSHQVTQMGQEVILRCVPISNHLYFYWYRQILGQKVEFLVSFYNNEISEKSEIFDDQFSVERPDGSNFTLKIRSTKLEDSAMYFCASSEVTNQFHINFGSGTRLTVV.